Sequencing of this T cell receptor beta chain was carried out in a study of T cells in Graves' hyperthyroidism and ophthalmopathy. This clonotype was counted ten times or more. What it recognizes is unknown. Amplified regions were TCR beta CDR3 sequences from RNA transcripts. Carried out on the TCR CDR3, a first-round RT-PCR used the HTBI primer set. TCRdb processed the multiplex PCR reads anew with MiXCR; each CDR3 protein has one entry. This sample has hundreds of thousands of distinct CDR3 sequences, with roughly a sixth found just once. This CDR3 spans 20 amino acids. Trimming at V came to 2 bases and at J to 2 bases, leaving 20 bases not matched to a gene. Study-level results: Separating ophthalmopathy from stable hyperthyroidism was achieved by a 13 V-J model.

The TCR sequence derives from a woman in her fifties or sixties with Graves' hyperthyroidism that later progressed to Graves' ophthalmopathy. Specimen: blood. The chain recombines TRBV12-3 or TRBV12-4 with TRBJ2-5; 7 positions match TRBD1. The CDR3 sequence: CASSLSQGGDIGGGQETQYF. CDR3 DNA: TGTGCCAGCAGTTTAAGTCAAGGGGGCGATATTGGTGGGGGACAAGAGACCCAGTACTTC.